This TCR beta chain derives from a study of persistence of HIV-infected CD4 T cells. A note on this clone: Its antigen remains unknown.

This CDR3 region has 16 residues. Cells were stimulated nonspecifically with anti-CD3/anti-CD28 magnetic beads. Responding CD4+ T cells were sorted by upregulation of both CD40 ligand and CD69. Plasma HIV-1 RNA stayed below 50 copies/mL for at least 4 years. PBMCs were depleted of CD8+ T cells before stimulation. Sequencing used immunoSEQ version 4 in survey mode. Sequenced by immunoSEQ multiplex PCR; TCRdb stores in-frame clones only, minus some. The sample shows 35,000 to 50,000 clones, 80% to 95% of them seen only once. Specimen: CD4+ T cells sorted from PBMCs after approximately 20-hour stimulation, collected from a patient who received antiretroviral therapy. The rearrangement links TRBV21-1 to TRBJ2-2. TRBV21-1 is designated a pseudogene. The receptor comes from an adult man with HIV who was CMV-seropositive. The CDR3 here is CASSHSGAGNTGELFF. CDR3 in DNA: TGTGCCAGCAGCCATTCAGGAGCAGGGAACACCGGGGAGCTGTTTTTT.